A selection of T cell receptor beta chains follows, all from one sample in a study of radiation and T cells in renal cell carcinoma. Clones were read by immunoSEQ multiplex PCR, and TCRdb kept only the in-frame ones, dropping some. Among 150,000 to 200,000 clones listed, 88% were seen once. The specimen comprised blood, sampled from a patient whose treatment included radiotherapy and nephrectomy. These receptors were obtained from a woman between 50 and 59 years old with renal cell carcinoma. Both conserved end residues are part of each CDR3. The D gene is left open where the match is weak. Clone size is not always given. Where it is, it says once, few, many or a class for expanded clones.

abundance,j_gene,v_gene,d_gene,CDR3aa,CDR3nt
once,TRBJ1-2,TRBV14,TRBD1,CASSRDRENTF,TGTGCCAGCAGTCGAGACAGGGAGAACACCTTC
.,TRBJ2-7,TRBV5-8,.,CASMGRRSYEQYF,TGTGCCAGCATGGGGCGACGCTCCTACGAGCAGTACTTC
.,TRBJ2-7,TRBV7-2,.,CASSLAGGLDEQYF,TGTGCCAGCAGCTTAGCGGGGGGGCTCGACGAGCAGTACTTC
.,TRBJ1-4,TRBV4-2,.,CASSYRLSTNEKLFF,TGTGCCAGCAGCTACCGCCTATCAACTAATGAAAAACTGTTTTTT
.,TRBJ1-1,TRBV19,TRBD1,CASTGQGAWNTEAFF,TGTGCCAGCACGGGACAGGGGGCTTGGAACACTGAAGCTTTCTTT
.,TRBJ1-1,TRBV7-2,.,CASSLQAGAITEAFF,TGTGCCAGCAGCTTACAGGCAGGGGCGATCACTGAAGCTTTCTTT
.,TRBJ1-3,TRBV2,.,CASSGWTETHSGNTIYF,TGTGCCAGCAGTGGGTGGACAGAAACCCACTCTGGAAACACCATATATTTT
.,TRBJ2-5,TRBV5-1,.,CASSPGVGGTQYF,TGCGCCAGCAGCCCCGGGGTTGGCGGGACCCAGTACTTC
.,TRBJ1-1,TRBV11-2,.,CASLSTIGHTEAFF,TGTGCCAGCCTGTCGACAATAGGACACACTGAAGCTTTCTTT
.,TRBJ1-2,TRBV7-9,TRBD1,CASSLRQGANYGYTF,TGTGCCAGCAGCTTAAGACAGGGGGCTAACTATGGCTACACCTTC
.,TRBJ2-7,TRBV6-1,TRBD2,CASSKGLDNSYEQYF,TGTGCCAGCAGTAAAGGACTAGATAACTCCTACGAGCAGTACTTC
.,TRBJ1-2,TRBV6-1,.,CASSEFSDGGYTF,TGTGCCAGCAGTGAATTCTCGGACGGGGGCTACACCTTC
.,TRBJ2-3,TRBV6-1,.,CASSVGLASDTQYF,TGTGCCAGCAGTGTCGGGCTAGCTTCAGATACGCAGTATTTT
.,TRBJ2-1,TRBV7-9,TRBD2,CASSFRGGIPNEQFF,TGTGCCAGCAGCTTTCGGGGGGGGATTCCGAATGAGCAGTTCTTC
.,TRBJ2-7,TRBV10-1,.,CASKPRRTEYYEQYF,TGCGCCAGCAAGCCTAGGCGGACCGAATACTACGAGCAGTACTTC
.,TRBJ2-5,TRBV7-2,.,CASSSLAGAETQYF,TGTGCCAGCAGCTCCCTAGCAGGGGCAGAGACCCAGTACTTC
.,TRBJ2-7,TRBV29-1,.,CSVGTSTYEQYF,TGCAGCGTTGGGACGTCGACCTACGAGCAGTACTTC
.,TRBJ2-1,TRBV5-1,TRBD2,CASSPRTSGGANEQFF,TGCGCCAGCAGCCCGCGGACTAGCGGGGGGGCCAATGAGCAGTTCTTC
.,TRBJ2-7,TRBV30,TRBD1,CAWSVDYGDRGQLEQYF,TGTGCCTGGAGTGTTGATTATGGGGACAGGGGGCAGCTCGAGCAGTACTTC
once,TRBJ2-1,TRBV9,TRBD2,CASSETSGGYNEQFF,TGTGCCAGCAGCGAGACTAGCGGAGGCTACAATGAGCAGTTCTTC
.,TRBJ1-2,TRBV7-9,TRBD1,CASSFEQGSNYGYTF,TGTGCCAGCAGCTTCGAACAGGGGAGTAACTATGGCTACACCTTC
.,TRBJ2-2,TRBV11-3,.,CASSLGDTGELFF,TGTGCCAGCAGCTTAGGAGACACCGGGGAGCTGTTTTTT
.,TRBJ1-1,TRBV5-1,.,CASSSTTGNTEAFF,TGCGCCAGCAGCAGCACTACAGGGAACACTGAAGCTTTCTTT
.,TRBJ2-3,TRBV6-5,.,CASSPQEGYTQYF,TGTGCCAGCAGCCCACAGGAGGGATATACGCAGTATTTT
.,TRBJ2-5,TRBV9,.,CASSVRGGEETQYF,TGTGCCAGCAGCGTACGAGGGGGGGAAGAGACCCAGTACTTC
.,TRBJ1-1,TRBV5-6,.,CASSKGVGTEAFF,TGTGCCAGCAGTAAAGGGGTCGGGACGGAGGCTTTCTTT
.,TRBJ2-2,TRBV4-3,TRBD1,CASSQGRRGSVAGELFF,TGCGCCAGCAGCCAAGGCCGCAGGGGGTCGGTCGCCGGGGAGCTGTTTTTT
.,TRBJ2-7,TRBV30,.,CAWQRSPGYEQYF,TGTGCCTGGCAGCGTTCTCCGGGCTACGAGCAGTACTTC
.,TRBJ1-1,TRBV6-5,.,CASLGIGTEAFF,TGTGCCAGCTTGGGGATAGGGACTGAAGCTTTCTTT
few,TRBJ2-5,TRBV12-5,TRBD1,CASGLGTGQETQYF,TGTGCTAGTGGTTTGGGGACAGGCCAAGAGACCCAGTACTTC
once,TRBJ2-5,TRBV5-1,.,CASSYPDRQETQYF,TGCGCCAGCAGCTATCCGGACAGACAAGAGACCCAGTACTTC
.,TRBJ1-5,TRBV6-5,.,CASSYGQGISVAQHF,TGTGCCAGCAGCTACGGGCAGGGTATATCAGTGGCCCAGCATTTT
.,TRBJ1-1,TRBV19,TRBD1,CASGQGILAEAFF,TGTGCCAGTGGACAGGGTATTCTGGCTGAAGCTTTCTTT
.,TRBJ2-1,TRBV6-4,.,CASSDEGGPSEQFF,TGTGCCAGCAGTGATGAGGGGGGGCCTAGTGAGCAGTTCTTC
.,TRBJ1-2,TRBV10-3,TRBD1,CANSPGQGGGYTF,TGTGCTAATTCACCGGGACAGGGAGGTGGCTACACCTTC
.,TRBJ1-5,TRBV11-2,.,CASSLAGGQPQHF,TGTGCCAGCAGCTTAGCTGGGGGTCAGCCCCAGCATTTT
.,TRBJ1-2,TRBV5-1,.,CASSLEGARGGYTF,TGCGCCAGCAGCTTGGAAGGGGCGCGTGGTGGCTACACCTTC
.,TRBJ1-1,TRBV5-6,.,CASSFGAYTEAFF,TGTGCCAGCAGCTTCGGAGCGTACACTGAAGCTTTCTTT
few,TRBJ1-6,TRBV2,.,CASMGSPQSPLHF,TGTGCCAGCATGGGGTCTCCACAATCACCCCTCCACTTT
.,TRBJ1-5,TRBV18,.,CASSPRQGGNQPQHF,TGTGCCAGCTCACCCCGGCAGGGTGGGAATCAGCCCCAGCATTTT
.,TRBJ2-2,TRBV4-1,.,CASSFRRDTITGELFF,TGCGCCAGCAGCTTTCGTCGGGACACTATTACCGGGGAGCTGTTTTTT
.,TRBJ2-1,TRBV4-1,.,CASSQGHLGYNEQFF,TGCGCCAGCAGCCAAGGGCACTTGGGGTACAATGAGCAGTTCTTC
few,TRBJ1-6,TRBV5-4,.,CASSLDGSAGFNSPLHF,TGTGCCAGCAGCTTGGATGGATCCGCAGGGTTTAATTCACCCCTCCACTTT
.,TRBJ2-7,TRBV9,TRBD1,CASSADDRDSSYEQYF,TGTGCCAGCAGCGCAGATGACCGGGACAGCTCCTACGAGCAGTACTTC
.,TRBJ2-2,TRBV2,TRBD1,CASREAGQGTGELFF,TGTGCCAGCAGAGAGGCGGGACAGGGAACCGGGGAGCTGTTTTTT
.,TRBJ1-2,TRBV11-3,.,CASSLVSGPDPDPTNYGYTF,TGTGCCAGCAGCTTAGTTAGTGGGCCAGATCCCGACCCTACTAACTATGGCTACACCTTC
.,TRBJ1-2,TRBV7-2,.,CASSDGISGVPNYGYTF,TGTGCCAGCAGCGACGGAATCTCGGGAGTTCCTAACTATGGCTACACCTTC
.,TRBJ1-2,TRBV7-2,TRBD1,CASSPNGQGAGGYTF,TGTGCCAGCAGCCCGAATGGACAGGGGGCGGGAGGCTACACCTTC
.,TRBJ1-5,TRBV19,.,CASSNGRNQPQHF,TGTGCCAGTAGTAACGGAAGGAATCAGCCCCAGCATTTT
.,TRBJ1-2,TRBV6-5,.,CASSYSGYTF,TGTGCCAGCAGTTACTCGGGCTACACCTTC
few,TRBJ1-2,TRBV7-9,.,CASSPEVGADGYTF,TGTGCCAGCAGCCCGGAGGTGGGGGCTGATGGCTACACCTTC
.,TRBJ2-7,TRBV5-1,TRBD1,CASSSGTGGFEQYF,TGCGCCAGCAGCTCCGGGACAGGGGGCTTCGAGCAGTACTTC
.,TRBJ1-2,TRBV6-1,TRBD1,CASSSGTGVYGYTF,TGTGCCAGCAGCTCCGGGACAGGGGTGTATGGCTACACCTTC